The following is a TCR beta chain sequence with its context. Its antigen is not known. This entry comes from a study of a mutant IDH1 vaccine in newly diagnosed glioma. About the research overall: Treated individuals were about 62% male and roughly 40% female, averaging about 41 years of age.

Sequenced by immunoSEQ multiplex PCR; TCRdb stores in-frame clones only, minus some. The table records some 68,000 clones, roughly 78% of them present only once. General study results and limits: Pseudoprogression looked unconnected to shifts in top peripheral T cell clonotypes. Across multiple MHC alleles, 93.3% of patients had vaccine-induced responses.

Time point given: baseline, week 1 (first vaccination visit). Documented treatment: pre-vaccination baseline after standard-of-care therapy. Those who donated had recent WHO grade 3 or 4 IDH1-mutant, ATRX-lost astrocytomas. The J segment lost 5 bases and the V segment lost 4 bases, leaving 13 bases of the junction unmatched. CDR1 is SGHRS and CDR2 is YFSETQ in the germline V gene. The CDR3 length is 16 residues. V and J are TRBV5-1 and TRBJ1-2, with TRBD1 matching 8 bases. The clonotype comes from a man in his fifties with glioma. Specimen: PBMCs, collected from a glioma patient treated with radiotherapy, temozolomide or both. The CDR3 sequence is CASSTGPTGVGYGYTF. The CDR3, as DNA: TGCGCCAGCAGCACCGGACCGACAGGGGTGGGGTATGGCTACACCTTC.